This T cell receptor beta chain stems from a study of blood T cell repertoires in COVID-19. Study information: PBMCs, B-cell-depleted T cells, or T cells provided the cDNA or gDNA that made up the material.

Libraries were prepared by immunoSEQ multiplex PCR; TCRdb keeps only in-frame clonotypes and omits some of them. The top ten hold less than 1.2% of the sample, which has about 49,000 clones, 90% to 95% seen once. The germline CDR1 and CDR2 sequences are MGHRA and YSYEKL. The V gene lost 0 bases and the J gene lost 4 bases, with 12 bases spanning the gap. This CDR3 is built from 15 residues. The sequenced material came from peripheral blood. The receptor was derived from a man between 60 and 75 years old with COVID-19, enrolled during active disease. The chain is built from TRBV4-1 and TRBJ1-2, with D uncertain. The CDR3 bases are TGCGCCAGCAGCCAAGATCAGATCCCTAGCTATGGCTACACCTTC. Residues: CASSQDQIPSYGYTF.